The T cell receptor beta chain under discussion was sequenced for a study of cytomegalovirus exposure and HLA in healthy donors. The PCR employed 60 Vbeta primers together with 13 Jbeta primers. Sequencing was performed with immunoSEQ multiplex PCR; in TCRdb, only in-frame clones are kept and a portion is missing. The sample includes approximately 100,000 clones, around 60% seen only once; the top ten take roughly 2.5%. The sequenced sample consisted of PBMCs. The clonotype was recovered from a human donor in good health.

The CDR3 reads CASSFLAGDLASTDTQYF. The DNA of the CDR3 is TGTGCCAGCAGCTTTCTAGCGGGAGACCTAGCCAGCACAGATACGCAGTATTTT. The V call is TRBV7-9, the J call TRBJ2-3, with 10 bases fitting TRBD2. Losses at the gene ends were 3 bases for V and 0 bases for J; bases not matched to a gene: 9. This CDR3 region has 18 residues. Germline values: CDR1 SEHNR, CDR2 FQNEAQ (reference sequence).